The source of this T cell receptor (beta chain) is a study of CD8 T cells in ankylosing spondylitis. One entry per CDR3 protein results from TCRdb running MiXCR on the 5' RACE reads. The table has 200,000 to 250,000 distinct CDR3 sequences, under 30% seen once. The CDR3 has 16 residues. The V segment lost 2 bases and the J segment 5 bases; nucleotides outside the gene matches: 7. This sequence joins TRBV12-3 or TRBV12-4 and TRBJ2-1, with 9 positions matching TRBD2. The sequence was collected from a male donor with ankylosing spondylitis or in good health (not recorded which). Sequencing input: blood, either unsorted or a sorted T cell fraction (not recorded which). The CDR3 sequence is CASSLWGLAEDNEQFF. CDR3 DNA sequence: TGTGCCAGCAGTTTATGGGGACTAGCTGAAGACAATGAGCAGTTCTTC.